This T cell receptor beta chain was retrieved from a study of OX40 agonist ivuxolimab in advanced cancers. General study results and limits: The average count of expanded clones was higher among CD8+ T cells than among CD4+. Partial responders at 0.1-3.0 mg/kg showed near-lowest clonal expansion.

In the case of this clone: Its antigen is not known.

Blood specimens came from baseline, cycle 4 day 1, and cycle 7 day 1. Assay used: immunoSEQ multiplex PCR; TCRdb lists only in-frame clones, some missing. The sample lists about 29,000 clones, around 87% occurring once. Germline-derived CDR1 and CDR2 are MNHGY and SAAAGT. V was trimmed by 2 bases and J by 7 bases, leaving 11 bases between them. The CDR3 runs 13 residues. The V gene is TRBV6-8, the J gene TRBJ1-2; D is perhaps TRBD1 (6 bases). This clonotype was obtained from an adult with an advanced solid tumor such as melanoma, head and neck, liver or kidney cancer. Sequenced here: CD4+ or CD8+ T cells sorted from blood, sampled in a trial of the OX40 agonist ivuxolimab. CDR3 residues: CASSYPHRAGYTF. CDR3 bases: TGTGCCAGCAGTTACCCCCACAGGGCTGGCTACACCTTC.